This T cell receptor beta chain was observed in a study of T cell repertoires in cytomegalovirus infection. Study information: It was the public TCR beta signatures that indicated both CMV infection and matching HLA type.

Looked up from germline, CDR1 is SGHVS and CDR2 is FQNEAQ. This CDR3 has 13 amino acids. Trimming left V 1 base short and J 10 bases short, with 13 bases between. Each CDR3 protein gets one entry after TCRdb re-called the reads with MiXCR. Of some 390,000 distinct CDR3 sequences detected, over 15% appear once; the ten largest clones hold 8.7%. Turning to this clonotype: Its antigen is not known.

Findings of the study overall: Cumulative public TCR beta family frequency identified CMV carriers with the relevant HLA. Across the ex vivo response, the dominant clonotypes were HLA-C-restricted CMV-specific TCR beta clonotypes.

Sequencing was done on a sample of PBMCs. This receptor was obtained from a human donor in good health (CMV status not recorded). Some clones in this sample may be carry-over from other donors' samples. This chain connects TRBV7-8 to TRBJ1-1, with D perhaps TRBD1 (5 bases). This CDR3 reads CASSLGAGLGAFF. The CDR3 DNA reads as TGTGCCAGCAGCTTAGGGGCAGGGTTGGGAGCTTTCTTT.